This section outlines one T cell receptor beta chain sequence together with its context. What it binds is unknown. The data are from a study of blood T cells in healthy people across ages. Notes on the study in general: As age increased, TCR beta diversity per million T cells fell in a roughly linear fashion.

Then a second PCR, running roughly 7 to 11 cycles, was carried out with a sample-barcoded 5' primer and a J-beta primer mix. TCRdb called the 5' RACE reads again in MiXCR, with one record for every CDR3 protein. The sample carries hundreds of thousands of distinct CDR3 sequences, 49% recorded once. The sequenced material came from blood. This TCR came from a woman aged 55-70 years in good health.

For the CDR3, the DNA is TGTGCCAGCAGCTTAGATTCTTCAGGGTTCTACGAGCAGTACTTC. It codes for CASSLDSSGFYEQYF. V is TRBV7-9 and J is TRBJ2-7; D is perhaps TRBD1 (5 bases). Per germline, CDR1 SEHNR and CDR2 FQNEAQ (reference sequence). The CDR3 contains 15 residues. Trimming left V 1 base short and J 3 bases short, with 13 bases between.